Listed here is a single T cell receptor beta chain. It was with a sample-barcoded 5' primer and a J-beta primer mix that a second PCR of roughly 7 to 12 cycles was run. TCRdb reprocessed the 5' RACE reads with MiXCR, giving one entry per CDR3 protein. The sample lists about 1 million distinct CDR3 sequences, approximately 26% occurring once. The sample originates from a study of blood T cells in healthy people across ages. Another study also made use of these data, one on T cells of mothers and their children.

The sequence was collected from a girl aged 2 to 9 in good health. Sequencing was done on a sample of blood.

The CDR3 bases are TGTGCCAGCAGCCAAGAGGGGCGCTCAAGAAAACTGTTTTTT. As protein: CASSQEGRSRKLFF. The chain combines TRBV3-1 with TRBJ1-4, with D possibly being TRBD1 (5 bases). Germline V gene lookup returns CDR1 LGHDT and CDR2 YNNKEL (reference sequence). The CDR3 is made up of 14 amino acids. Trimming cost V 0 bases and J 10 bases, with 12 bases left between them.